The 5 T cell receptor beta chains below were found in one sample sequenced in a study of T cell clusters in autoimmune cytopenias. TRB was amplified from about 250 ng of peripheral blood genomic DNA per sample. One tube held mixed TRB-A and TRB-B primer pools for touch-down PCR. Using the multiplex PCR reads, TCRdb records one entry per CDR3 protein without DNA. The data include over a thousand distinct CDR3 sequences; the top ten clones carry around 50%. Sequencing used peripheral blood. These receptors were obtained from a human donor with an autoimmune cytopenia or autoimmune hepatitis (not recorded which).

This chain links TRBV11-2 with TRBJ1-2. This CDR3 comprises 14 residues. Looked up from germline, CDR1 is SGHAT and CDR2 is FQNNGV. CDR3 region: CASSMRQSGGGYTF.

The V gene is TRBV5-1, the J gene TRBJ1-6; the TCRdb call, TRBD1, lacks DNA for checking. Germline CDR1 is SGHRS and CDR2 is YFSETQ. The CDR3 runs 15 residues. The CDR3 sequence is CASSWGGRDNSPLHF.

This clonotype is identified as medium-sized (0.01 to 0.1%) from frequency. This chain connects TRBV7-9 to TRBJ2-7; TCRdb names TRBD1, which stays unverified in the absence of DNA. This CDR3 has 14 amino acids. CDR1 and CDR2 (germline): SEHNR, FQNEAQ (reference sequence). The CDR3 is CASSYGQARDEQYF.

This clonotype is identified as medium-sized from frequency. The chain carries TRBV19 and TRBJ1-5; the D call of TRBD1 rests on TCRdb alone, since no DNA is present to check it. Germline loops: CDR1 LNHDA, CDR2 SQIVND (reference sequence). This CDR3 region has 13 residues. The CDR3 is CASSGQGAQPQHF. The full variable domain, its missing parts supplied by reference TRBV19 and TRBJ1-5, is DGGITQSPKYLFRKEGQNVTLSCEQNLNHDAMYWYRQDPGQGLRLIYYSQIVNDFQKGDIAEGYSVSREKKESFPLTVTSAQKNPTAFYLCASSGQGAQPQHFGDGTRLSIL.

Frequency places this clonotype as medium-sized. V and J are TRBV5-1 and TRBJ2-1; the D call from TCRdb, TRBD1, cannot be confirmed without DNA. Germline lookup yields CDR1 SGHRS and CDR2 YFSETQ. There are 16 residues in the CDR3. CDR3 sequence reads: CASSLGWAGSYNEQFF.